The clone carrying this T cell receptor (beta chain) appeared many times. This entry is derived from a study of T-cell reconstitution after alpha-beta-depleted transplantation in children. Preparation of the TCRbeta library used unique molecular identifiers. TCRdb re-analysed the PCR reads in MiXCR, keeping a single row per CDR3 protein. The sample includes roughly 100,000 distinct CDR3 sequences, about 8% of them seen just once. The sequencing here drew on PBMCs from the stem cell graft donor, taken from the stem cell graft. The source of this sequence is a human donor who donated a stem cell graft to a child with congenital amegakaryocytic thrombocytopenia.

CDR3: CSARADYGYTF. CDR3 sequence (DNA): TGCAGTGCTAGAGCGGACTATGGCTACACCTTC. The rearrangement uses TRBV20-1 and TRBJ1-2; unclear D gene. This CDR3 spans 11 amino acids. The V end lost 1 base, the J end lost 3 bases, and 3 bases lay between the germline ends. Germline V lookup: CDR1 DFQATT, CDR2 SNEGSKA (reference sequence).